This T cell receptor (beta chain) came from a study of immune cell composition in non-small cell lung cancer. General study results and limits: Tumour-associated clones >0.5% occurred in approximately 34% of adenocarcinomas, roughly 75% of squamous. Smoking pack-years did not significantly correlate with tumour TCR-beta clonality.

As regards this clone: Its target is unknown.

The CDR3 consists of 15 residues. The junction had 4 bases not matched to a gene; V was cut back by 0 bases and J by 4 bases. The germline gives CDR1 KGHSH, CDR2 LQKENI. Normal lung sampling was at least 3 cm from the tumour, as distant as possible. Sequencing used immunoSEQ multiplex PCR; TCRdb keeps in-frame clones, though not all of them. The sample holds approximately 6,000 clones, approximately 70% seen once. The source of this sequence is a human donor with non-small cell lung cancer. This chain uses TRBV18 with TRBJ1-1, with 8 bases identical to TRBD1. The specimen sequenced was non-adjacent lung tissue. CDR3 in DNA: TGTGCCAGCTCACCACCGGCGGACAGGGTCACTGAAGCTTTCTTT. This codes for CASSPPADRVTEAFF. Drawing the rest from reference TRBV18 and TRBJ1-1, the complete variable domain is NAGVMQNPRHLVRRRGQEARLRCSPMKGHSHVYWYRQLPEEGLKFMVYLQKENIIDESGMPKERFSAEFPKEGPSILRIQQVVRGDSAAYFCASSPPADRVTEAFFGQGTRLTVV.